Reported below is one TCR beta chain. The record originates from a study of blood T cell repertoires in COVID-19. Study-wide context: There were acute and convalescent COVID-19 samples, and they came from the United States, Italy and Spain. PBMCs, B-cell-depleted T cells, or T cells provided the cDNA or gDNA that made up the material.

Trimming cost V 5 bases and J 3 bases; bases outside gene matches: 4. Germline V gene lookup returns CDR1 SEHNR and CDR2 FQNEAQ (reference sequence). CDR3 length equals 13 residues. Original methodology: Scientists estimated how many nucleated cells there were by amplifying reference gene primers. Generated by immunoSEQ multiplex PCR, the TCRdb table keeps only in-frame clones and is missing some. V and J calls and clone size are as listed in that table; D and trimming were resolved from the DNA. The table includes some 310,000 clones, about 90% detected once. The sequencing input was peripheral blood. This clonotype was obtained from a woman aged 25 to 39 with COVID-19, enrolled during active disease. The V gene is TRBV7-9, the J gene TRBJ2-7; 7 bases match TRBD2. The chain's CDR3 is CASSAWGGYEQYF. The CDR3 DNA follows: TGTGCCAGCAGCGCTTGGGGGGGCTACGAGCAGTACTTC.